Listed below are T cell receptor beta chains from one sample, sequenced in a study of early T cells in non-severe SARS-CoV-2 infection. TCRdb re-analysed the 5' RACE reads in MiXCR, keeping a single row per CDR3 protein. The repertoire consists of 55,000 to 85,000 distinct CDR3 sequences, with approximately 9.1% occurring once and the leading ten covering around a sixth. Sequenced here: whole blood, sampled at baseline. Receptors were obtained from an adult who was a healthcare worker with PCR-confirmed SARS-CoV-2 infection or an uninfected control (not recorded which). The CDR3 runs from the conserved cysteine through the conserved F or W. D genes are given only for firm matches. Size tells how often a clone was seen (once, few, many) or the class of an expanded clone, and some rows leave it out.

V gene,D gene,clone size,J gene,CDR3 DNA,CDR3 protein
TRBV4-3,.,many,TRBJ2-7,TGCGCCAGCAGCCAAGTCGGCGGCGAGCAGTACTTC,CASSQVGGEQYF
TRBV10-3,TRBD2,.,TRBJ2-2,TGTGCCATCAGCCCCGGGACTAGCGGGAGGGCGAACACCGGGGAGCTGTTTTTT,CAISPGTSGRANTGELFF
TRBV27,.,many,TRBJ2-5,TGTGCCAGCAGTTCGTCAAGGCGGGAGTACTTC,CASSSSRREYF
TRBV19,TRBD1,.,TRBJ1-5,TGTGCCAGTAGTATGGAGGCCAGGGGGCGGATGTTTAATCAGCCCCAGCATTTT,CASSMEARGRMFNQPQHF
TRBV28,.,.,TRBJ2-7,TGTGCCAGCAGATTTAAGATCTACGAGCAGTACTTC,CASRFKIYEQYF
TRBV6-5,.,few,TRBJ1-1,TGTGCCAGCAGAATACAGGGCCTAAACACTGAAGCTTTCTTT,CASRIQGLNTEAFF
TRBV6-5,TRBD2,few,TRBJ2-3,TGTGCCAGCTTTAGCGGGAGGGGGACAGATACGCAGTATTTT,CASFSGRGTDTQYF
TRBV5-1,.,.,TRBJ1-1,TGCGCCAGCAGCTTGTACAGCACTTATGAAGCTTTCTTT,CASSLYSTYEAFF
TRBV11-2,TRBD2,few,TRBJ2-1,TGTGCCAGCAGCTTATCGGCGTCTAGCGGGAGGTACAATGAGCAGTTCTTC,CASSLSASSGRYNEQFF
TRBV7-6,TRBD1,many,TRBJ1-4,TGTGCCAGCAGCCCCGGGACAGGGGTTCTACGTTGGGGTGAAAAACTGTTTTTT,CASSPGTGVLRWGEKLFF
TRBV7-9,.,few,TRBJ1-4,TGTGCCAGCAGTTGGACAGTCAATGAAAAACTGTTTTTT,CASSWTVNEKLFF
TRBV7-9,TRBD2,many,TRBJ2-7,TGTGCCAGCACAGACCTAAGCGGGAGCTCCTACGAGCAGTACTTC,CASTDLSGSSYEQYF
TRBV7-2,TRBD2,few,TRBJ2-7,TGTGCCAGCAGCTCCTGGTCGGGGGGTTACTACGAGCAGTACTTC,CASSSWSGGYYEQYF
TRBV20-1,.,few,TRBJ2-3,TGCAGTGCTCACCTTAGCGGAGACCTTACCACAGATACGCAGTATTTT,CSAHLSGDLTTDTQYF
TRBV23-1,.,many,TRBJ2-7,TGCGCCAGCAGTCAATCGGTAAAACAGATATACGAGCAGTACTTC,CASSQSVKQIYEQYF
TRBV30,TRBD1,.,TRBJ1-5,TGTGCCTGGAGTGGGACAGGGGGTGGTCAGCCCCAGCATTTT,CAWSGTGGGQPQHF
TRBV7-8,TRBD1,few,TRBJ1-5,TGTGCCAGCAGCTTAAATAACAGGGGGAATAGCAATCAGCCCCAGCATTTT,CASSLNNRGNSNQPQHF
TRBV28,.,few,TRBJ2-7,TGTGCCAGCAGTTTATTCACACGGGGTTACGAGCAGTACTTC,CASSLFTRGYEQYF
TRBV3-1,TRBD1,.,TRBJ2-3,TGTGCCAGCAGCCAAGTGCCGGACAGGGACACAGATACGCAGTATTTT,CASSQVPDRDTDTQYF
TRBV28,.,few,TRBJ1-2,TGTGCCAGCAGTACCCCCCATCTGTGGGCGGTCTATGGCTACACCTTC,CASSTPHLWAVYGYTF
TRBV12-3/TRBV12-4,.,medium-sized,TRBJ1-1,TGTGCCAGCAGTTTAGCGACAATGAACACTGAAGCTTTCTTT,CASSLATMNTEAFF
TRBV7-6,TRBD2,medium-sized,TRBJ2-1,TGTGCCAGCAGCTTATCCGGGACTAGCGGTTACAATGAGCAGTTCTTC,CASSLSGTSGYNEQFF
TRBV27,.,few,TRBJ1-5,TGTGCCAGCAGTTTAAGGGGGATGGGTCAGCCCCAGCATTTT,CASSLRGMGQPQHF
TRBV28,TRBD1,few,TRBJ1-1,TGTGCCAGCAGACTAGGGGGACAGGGCTTGCCTGAAGCTTTCTTT,CASRLGGQGLPEAFF
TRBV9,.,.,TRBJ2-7,TGTGCCAGCAGCCCTTTAGCGCAGGGGGAGCAGTACTTC,CASSPLAQGEQYF
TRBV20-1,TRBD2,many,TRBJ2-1,TGCAGTGCTAGCGCCGGTTACGGGACTAGCGATGAGCAGTTCTTC,CSASAGYGTSDEQFF
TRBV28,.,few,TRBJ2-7,TGTGCCACGGACGGAGTCTACGAGCAGTACTTC,CATDGVYEQYF
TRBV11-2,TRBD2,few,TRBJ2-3,TGTGCCAGCAGCTTAGGAGCTAGCGGTAACACAGATACGCAGTATTTT,CASSLGASGNTDTQYF
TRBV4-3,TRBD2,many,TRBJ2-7,TGCGCCAGCAGCCACAATCTAGCGGGAGCCTACGAGCAGTACTTC,CASSHNLAGAYEQYF
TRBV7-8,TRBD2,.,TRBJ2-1,TGTGCCAGCAGCTTAGCTTCCCGGACTAGCTCCTACAATGAGCAGTTCTTC,CASSLASRTSSYNEQFF
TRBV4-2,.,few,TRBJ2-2,TGTGCCAGCAGCCAAGATCTTCAAAGGCTCAACACCGGGGAGCTGTTTTTT,CASSQDLQRLNTGELFF
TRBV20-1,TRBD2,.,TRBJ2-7,TGCAGTGCTCGGACTAGCGGGAGAACCGAGCAGTACTTC,CSARTSGRTEQYF
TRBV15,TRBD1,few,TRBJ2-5,TGTGCCACCAGCAGAGGAACAGGGGGACGAGAAGAGACCCAGTACTTC,CATSRGTGGREETQYF
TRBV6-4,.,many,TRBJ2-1,TGTGCCAGCAGTAGGGACTTATTAAGCTCCTACAATGAGCAGTTCTTC,CASSRDLLSSYNEQFF
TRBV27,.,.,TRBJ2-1,TGTGCCAGCAGTTTGAAGCGGACCACCCGTGAGAATGAGCAGTTCTTC,CASSLKRTTRENEQFF
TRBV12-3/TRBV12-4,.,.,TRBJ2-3,TGTGCCAGCAGCAAAACCGGGACTACGCAGTATTTT,CASSKTGTTQYF
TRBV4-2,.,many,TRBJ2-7,TGTGCCAGCAGCCAAGGCCGTCACAACTCCATCGACGAGCAGTACTTC,CASSQGRHNSIDEQYF
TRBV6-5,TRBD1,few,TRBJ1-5,TGTGCCAGCAGACGGACAGGGAACGGCAATCAGCCCCAGCATTTT,CASRRTGNGNQPQHF
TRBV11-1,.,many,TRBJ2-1,TGTGCCAGCAGCTGGAGACCAACTAATGAGCAGTTCTTC,CASSWRPTNEQFF
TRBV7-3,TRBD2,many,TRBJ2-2,TGTGCCAGCAGCCGTGGCCAAGTAGCGGGAAAGAACACCGGGGAGCTGTTTTTT,CASSRGQVAGKNTGELFF
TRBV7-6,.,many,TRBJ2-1,TGTGCCAGCAGCCCGAACACGTACAATGAGCAGTTCTTC,CASSPNTYNEQFF
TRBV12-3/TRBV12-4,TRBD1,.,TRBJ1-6,TGTGCCAGCAGAGGACAGGGGTATAATTCACCCCTCCACTTT,CASRGQGYNSPLHF
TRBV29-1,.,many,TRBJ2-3,TGCAGCGTTGTCGGGGGAGTCTCAGATACGCAGTATTTT,CSVVGGVSDTQYF
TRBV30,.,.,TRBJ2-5,TGTGCCTGGAGTCCCCACACGGAGACCCAGTACTTC,CAWSPHTETQYF
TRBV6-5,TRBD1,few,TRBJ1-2,TGTGCCAGCAGTGCACCCCGGGACAGGGGGCATGGCTACACCTTC,CASSAPRDRGHGYTF
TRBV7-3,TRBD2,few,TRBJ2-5,TGTGCCAGCAGCTTAGGACTAGCGGGTCAAGAGACCCAGTACTTC,CASSLGLAGQETQYF
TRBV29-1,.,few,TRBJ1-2,TGCAGCGTTGAAGAGGGGGCCGCCTACACCTTC,CSVEEGAAYTF
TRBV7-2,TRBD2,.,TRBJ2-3,TGTGCCAGCGGACCTCGGCGGGGGTTGACAGATACGCAGTATTTT,CASGPRRGLTDTQYF
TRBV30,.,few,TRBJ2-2,TGTGCCTGGACCCGGAGGAGAGTGGCCGGGGAGCTGTTTTTT,CAWTRRRVAGELFF
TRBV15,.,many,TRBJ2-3,TGTGCCACCAGCATAAGAATGGGCTCAGATACGCAGTATTTT,CATSIRMGSDTQYF
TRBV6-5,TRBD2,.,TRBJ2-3,TGTGCCAGCAGTTATCTGAGCGGGACGGGCCGGCAGTATTTT,CASSYLSGTGRQYF
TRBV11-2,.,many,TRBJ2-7,TGTGCCAGCAGCTCCAACAGGGTACCCTCCCCCTACGAGCAGTACTTC,CASSSNRVPSPYEQYF
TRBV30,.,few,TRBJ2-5,TGTGCCTGGATGATACGGCAAGAGACCCAGTACTTC,CAWMIRQETQYF
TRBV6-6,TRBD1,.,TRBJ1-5,TGTGCCAGCAGTTTGACAGGGCTTCTTCAGCCCCAGCATTTT,CASSLTGLLQPQHF